Listed here are 12 T cell receptor beta chains from one sample, sequenced in a study of T cell responses to AZD1222 COVID-19 vaccine. The method was immunoSEQ multiplex PCR; TCRdb's version includes in-frame clones alone and lacks a portion of them. Here the sample spans about 130,000 clones, 88% being singletons. The sample in question was peripheral blood, obtained on day 0 of MenACWY control vaccination. The receptors were sampled from an adult in good health.

V usage is TRBV9 and J usage is TRBJ2-1, with TRBD2 matching over 8 bases. V lost 2 bases and J lost 0; bases outside the gene matches: 7. CDR1 and CDR2 from the germline V gene are SGDLS and YYNGEE. This CDR3 region has 17 residues. The CDR3 spells CASSVLAGSISYNEQFF. CDR3 bases: TGTGCCAGCAGCGTTCTAGCGGGTTCGATCTCCTACAATGAGCAGTTCTTC. Full variable domain (outside the CDR3, taken from reference TRBV9 and TRBJ2-1): DSGVTQTPKHLITATGQRVTLRCSPRSGDLSVYWYQQSLDQGLQFLIQYYNGEERAKGNILERFSAQQFPDLHSELNLSSLELGDSALYFCASSVLAGSISYNEQFFGPGTRLTVL.

This chain links TRBV7-9 with TRBJ2-3; D not resolved. The germline gives CDR1 SEHNR, CDR2 FQNEAQ (reference sequence). This CDR3 has 16 residues. Trimming shortened V by 1 base and J by 2 bases, and 13 bases separated the two germline ends. CDR3 DNA: TGTGCCAGCAGCTTAGGTATTAGTAGACCCACAGATACGCAGTATTTT. This codes for CASSLGISRPTDTQYF.

The chain carries TRBV19 and TRBJ1-5; tentatively, D is TRBD1 (5 bases). The CDR3 totals 17 residues. Germline CDR1 is LNHDA and CDR2 is SQIVND (reference sequence). V was shortened by 6 bases and J by 7 bases, with 25 bases between the two germline ends. The CDR3 sequence is CASSPKPGLPRQQPQHF. In nucleotides, the CDR3 is TGTGCCAGTAGCCCAAAACCGGGACTCCCCCGGCAGCAGCCCCAGCATTTT. Full variable domain (missing parts from reference TRBV19 and TRBJ1-5): DGGITQSPKYLFRKEGQNVTLSCEQNLNHDAMYWYRQDPGQGLRLIYYSQIVNDFQKGDIAEGYSVSREKKESFPLTVTSAQKNPTAFYLCASSPKPGLPRQQPQHFGDGTRLSIL.

Here the CDR3 reads CAWSPSRGHGYTF. The CDR3 DNA is TGTGCCTGGAGTCCCAGCAGGGGGCATGGCTACACCTTC. The rearrangement uses TRBV30 and TRBJ1-2, with 8 bases matching TRBD1. The CDR3 covers 13 residues. The J segment lost 6 bases and the V segment lost 2 bases, leaving 5 bases of the junction unmatched. Germline V gives CDR1 GTSNPN, CDR2 SVGIG (reference sequence).

V usage is TRBV5-6 and J usage is TRBJ2-7; 8 positions match TRBD1. Germline V gene sequence: CDR1 SGHDT, CDR2 YYEEEE. The CDR3 consists of 14 residues. V shed 4 bases, J shed 7 bases, and the junction held 10 bases outside the gene matches. The CDR3, as DNA: TGTGCCAGCAGCCCCGGGACAGGATTGAGGGAGCAGTACTTC. Translation: CASSPGTGLREQYF.

The V gene is TRBV5-5, the J gene TRBJ1-1; D is unresolved. Germline CDR1 and CDR2: SGHKS and YYEKEE (reference sequence). Trimming removed 1 base from V and 5 bases from J, with 12 bases in between. The CDR3 covers 14 residues. The CDR3 DNA reads as TGTGCCAGCAGCTTGCATTTGCCAGGAACTGAAGCTTTCTTT. It encodes CASSLHLPGTEAFF.

The rearrangement links TRBV30 to TRBJ2-7; D ambiguous. CDR1 and CDR2 (germline): GTSNPN, SVGIG (reference sequence). The CDR3 length is 11 residues. V shed 0 bases and J shed 6 bases, with 6 bases lying between them. This CDR3 reads CAWSVSREQYF. In nucleotides, the CDR3 is TGTGCCTGGAGTGTTTCCCGCGAGCAGTACTTC. Combining the CDR3 with reference TRBV30 and TRBJ2-7 gives the whole variable domain SQTIHQWPATLVQPVGSPLSLECTVEGTSNPNLYWYRQAAGRGLQLLFYSVGIGQISSEVPQNLSASRPQDRQFILSSKKLLLSDSGFYLCAWSVSREQYFGPGTRLTVT.

The chain links TRBV10-3 to TRBJ1-3; TRBD1 might be the D (5 bases). V lost 10 bases and J lost 3, with 16 bases in between. Germline V gene lookup returns CDR1 ENHRY and CDR2 SYGVKD. The CDR3 is 14 residues long. The CDR3 DNA is TGTGCCAACTGCGGGACGAAGTTTGGAAACACCATATATTTT. This translates into CANCGTKFGNTIYF.

This clone was picked up a small number of times. The chain uses TRBV4-1 and TRBJ2-7, with D maybe TRBD2 (5 bases). Trimming pared 3 bases from V and 3 bases from J, leaving 12 bases between. Germline-derived CDR1 and CDR2 are MGHRA and YSYEKL. This CDR3 is 14 amino acids long. CDR3 loop: CASSQIKAGYEQYF. DNA for the CDR3: TGCGCCAGCAGCCAGATAAAGGCGGGCTACGAGCAGTACTTC.

The chain combines TRBV7-9 with TRBJ1-2, with 10 bases fitting TRBD1. The CDR3 consists of 19 residues. The germline CDR1 and CDR2 sequences are SEHNR and FQNEAQ (reference sequence). Germline trimming cut 3 bases from V and 2 bases from J; bases unmatched to any gene: 15. The CDR3 spells CASSFPPGQGTSPNYGYTF. The CDR3, as DNA: TGTGCCAGCAGCTTTCCCCCGGGACAGGGGACAAGCCCAAACTATGGCTACACCTTC. Combining the CDR3 with reference TRBV7-9 and TRBJ1-2 gives the whole variable domain DTGVSQNPRHKITKRGQNVTFRCDPISEHNRLYWYRQTLGQGPEFLTYFQNEAQLEKSRLLSDRFSAERPKGSFSTLEIQRTEQGDSAMYLCASSFPPGQGTSPNYGYTFGSGTRLTVV.

This chain connects TRBV5-1 to TRBJ2-7, with D perhaps given as TRBD1 or TRBD2 (5 bases each). CDR1 SGHRS and CDR2 YFSETQ come from the germline V gene. This CDR3 has 14 residues. V was pared by 4 bases and J by 2 bases, with 13 bases between. CDR3 sequence: CASSTRDGAYEQYF. In nucleotides, the CDR3 is TGCGCCAGCAGCACCCGGGACGGAGCCTACGAGCAGTACTTC.

V is TRBV24-1 and J is TRBJ2-7; tentative D call: TRBD1 (5 bases). The CDR3 covers 13 residues. Germline assignment: CDR1 KGHDR and CDR2 SFDVKD. Trimming stripped 9 bases from V and 0 bases from J, with 11 bases between. In DNA, the CDR3 is TGTGCCACCGAGGACGGACACTCCTACGAGCAGTACTTC. Amino acid sequence: CATEDGHSYEQYF.